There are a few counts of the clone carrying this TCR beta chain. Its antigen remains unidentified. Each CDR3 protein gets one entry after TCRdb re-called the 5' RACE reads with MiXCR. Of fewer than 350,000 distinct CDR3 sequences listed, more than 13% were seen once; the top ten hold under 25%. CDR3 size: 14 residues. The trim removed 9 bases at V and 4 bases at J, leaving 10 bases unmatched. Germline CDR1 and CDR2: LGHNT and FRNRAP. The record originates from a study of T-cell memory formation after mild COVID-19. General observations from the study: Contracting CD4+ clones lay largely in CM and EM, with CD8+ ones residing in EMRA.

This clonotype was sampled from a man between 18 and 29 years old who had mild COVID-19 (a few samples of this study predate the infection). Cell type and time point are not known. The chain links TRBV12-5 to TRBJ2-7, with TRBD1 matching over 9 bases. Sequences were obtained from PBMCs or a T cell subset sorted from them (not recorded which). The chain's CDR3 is CARPPGQGSYEQYV. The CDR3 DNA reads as TGTGCTAGGCCCCCGGGACAGGGATCATACGAGCAGTACGTC.